Shown below are 18 T cell receptor beta chains from a single sample sequenced in a study of blood T cell repertoires in COVID-19. Profiling relied on immunoSEQ multiplex PCR, and the TCRdb table lists in-frame clones only, not all of them. Altogether roughly 33,000 clones are present, just over 85% being singletons, with the ten largest covering around 6.9%. Sequences were obtained from peripheral blood. The receptor set was obtained from a human donor in a cohort sampled during active COVID-19.

The rearrangement uses TRBV7-3 and TRBJ2-2, with 8 bases identical to TRBD2. This CDR3 spans 16 amino acids. Trimming took 5 bases from V and 4 from J; bases not matched to a gene: 9. CDR1 is SGHTA, CDR2 FQGTGA, per germline. In DNA form, the CDR3 reads TGTGCCAGCAGCCCAATCCTAGCGGGCCGCACCGGGGAGCTGTTTTTT. This gives the protein CASSPILAGRTGELFF.

The CDR3 nucleotides read TGTGCCAGCAGCCCCGGGACAGGGGGCACCGGGGAGCTGTTTTTT. Residues: CASSPGTGGTGELFF. The rearrangement joins TRBV7-3 to TRBJ2-2, with 11 positions matching TRBD1. V dropped 5 bases and J dropped 4; count of bases not matched to a gene: 3. The CDR3 totals 15 residues. Per germline, CDR1 SGHTA and CDR2 FQGTGA.

Sample share makes this clone medium-sized. The chain carries TRBV7-2 and TRBJ2-7, with D possibly matching TRBD2 (7 bases). V shed 0 bases and J shed 2 bases, with 8 bases lying between them. From germline, CDR1 is SGHTA and CDR2 FQGNSA. The CDR3 is made up of 14 amino acids. The CDR3 sequence: CASSLAGGPYEQYF. As DNA, the CDR3 is TGTGCCAGCAGCTTAGCGGGGGGGCCCTACGAGCAGTACTTC.

The chain has TRBV19 and TRBJ2-1, with TRBD1 matching 9 bases. Unmatched junction bases numbered 8, after V lost 6 bases and J lost 5 bases. Germline values: CDR1 LNHDA, CDR2 SQIVND (reference sequence). The CDR3 sequence is 15 residues long. The CDR3 nucleotides read TGTGCCAGTAGGGCTGACAGGGGGTTTGACAATGAGCAGTTCTTC. It specifies CASRADRGFDNEQFF.

The chain combines TRBV5-8 with TRBJ2-7; TRBD2 might be the D (7 bases). The germline gives CDR1 SGHTS, CDR2 YDEGEE. The CDR3 has 17 residues. The V end was cut by 4 bases, the J end by 2 bases, with 22 bases between. Written as DNA, the CDR3 is TGTGCCAGCAGCCGACGGGGGGCTGGGGGACCTACCTACGAGCAGTACTTC. Protein sequence: CASSRRGAGGPTYEQYF.

The CDR3 coding sequence is TGTGCCAGCAGCTTAGCGCGGTACGAAGAACCTAACTATGGCTACACCTTC. It yields the protein CASSLARYEEPNYGYTF. The V call is TRBV7-2, the J call TRBJ1-2, with no clear D. The CDR3 consists of 17 residues. Germline loops: CDR1 SGHTA, CDR2 FQGNSA. V was cut by 0 bases and J by 0 bases, with 14 bases left in between.

This chain links TRBV10-2 with TRBJ2-2, with 15 bases matching TRBD2. The CDR3 totals 17 residues. V was clipped by 11 bases and J by 4 bases; unmatched bases: 11. The germline gives CDR1 WSHSY, CDR2 SAAADI. The CDR3 protein is CAAQGLAGGSGTGELFF. The CDR3 coding sequence is TGCGCCGCCCAGGGACTAGCGGGAGGATCTGGCACCGGGGAGCTGTTTTTT.

In this sample, this clone turned up a few times. The J gene is TRBJ1-3, the V gene TRBV4-3; a possible D gene is TRBD1 (6 bases). Trimming shortened V by 3 bases and J by 2 bases, and 8 bases separated the two germline ends. The CDR3 loop spans 14 amino acids. Germline V lookup: CDR1 LGHNA, CDR2 YSLEER. The CDR3 nucleotides read TGCGCCAGCAGCCAGCGGACAGCTGGAAACACCATATATTTT. It encodes CASSQRTAGNTIYF.

In its sample, this clone was seen a few times. This sequence joins TRBV18 and TRBJ1-1; 8 bases are shared with TRBD1. The ends lost 3 bases at V and 4 bases at J; junction bases unmatched: 4. The CDR3 contains 14 residues. Germline V lookup: CDR1 KGHSH, CDR2 LQKENI. Here the CDR3 reads CASSPNTGGTEAFF. The DNA for the CDR3 is TGTGCCAGCTCACCCAACACAGGGGGCACTGAAGCTTTCTTT.

V gene TRBV6-2 or TRBV6-3 combines with J gene TRBJ2-7; 7 bases fit TRBD2. Looked up from germline, CDR1 is MNHEY and CDR2 is SVGEGT. The V segment lost 5 bases and the J segment 4 bases; nucleotides outside the gene matches: 5. The CDR3 runs 13 residues. This CDR3 is CASSREVEYEQYF. In nucleotides, the CDR3 is TGTGCCAGCAGTCGGGAGGTAGAGTACGAGCAGTACTTC.

The chain is built from TRBV7-2 and TRBJ1-6; maybe TRBD1 (6 bases). The CDR3 is 14 amino acids. Trimming stripped 3 bases from V and 9 bases from J, with 12 bases between. Germline CDR1 reads SGHTA; CDR2 reads FQGNSA. The CDR3 region has the DNA TGTGCCAGCAGCTTGGGCCGGGACACTTCACCCCTCCACTTT. Protein sequence: CASSLGRDTSPLHF.

The gene calls are TRBV4-1 and TRBJ2-1; TRBD2 is a possible D gene (6 bases). This CDR3 region has 17 residues. The V end was cut by 5 bases, the J end by 2 bases, with 19 bases between. Germline V gene data show CDR1 as MGHRA and CDR2 as YSYEKL. This chain's CDR3 is CASSSSLGTPPYNEQFF. The CDR3 nucleotides are TGCGCCAGCAGCTCTTCCCTCGGGACTCCCCCCTACAATGAGCAGTTCTTC.

The V gene is TRBV4-1, the J gene TRBJ2-3; TRBD2 agrees at 10 bases. CDR3 length: 17 residues. The trim removed 0 bases at V and 6 bases at J, leaving 9 bases unmatched. Per the germline V gene, CDR1 is MGHRA and CDR2 is YSYEKL. In DNA form, the CDR3 reads TGCGCCAGCAGCCAAGATGGGAGCGGGGGGGCCGCCGATACGCAGTATTTT. This translates into CASSQDGSGGAADTQYF.

This clone was recorded only once. V gene TRBV11-2 combines with J gene TRBJ2-5; 7 bases agree with TRBD1. This CDR3 spans 14 amino acids. V lost 6 bases and J lost 1; bases outside the gene matches: 5. Per germline, CDR1 SGHAT and CDR2 FQNNGV. The CDR3: CASRGWDSQETQYF. CDR3 nucleotide sequence: TGTGCCAGCAGGGGGTGGGACAGCCAAGAGACCCAGTACTTC.

The chain has TRBV27 and TRBJ1-1, with 9 bases lining up with TRBD1. The germline gives CDR1 MNHEY, CDR2 SMNVEV (reference sequence). This CDR3 has 14 residues. V shed 8 bases and J 4 bases; nucleotides not matched to a gene: 8. The CDR3 spells CASRTGVSITEAFF. As DNA, the CDR3 is TGTGCCAGCCGGACAGGGGTTTCGATCACTGAAGCTTTCTTT.

This chain joins TRBV5-4 and TRBJ2-7; 9 bases agree with TRBD1. The V gene's germline CDR1 is SGHNT and CDR2 YYREEE (reference sequence). The CDR3 sequence is 15 residues long. V lost 1 base and J lost 3; bases outside the gene matches: 5. The CDR3 region is CASSLWDREDYEQYF. DNA for the CDR3: TGTGCCAGCAGCTTGTGGGACAGGGAGGACTACGAGCAGTACTTC. Variable domain in full (rest from reference TRBV5-4 and TRBJ2-7): ETGVTQSPTHLIKTRGQQVTLRCSSQSGHNTVSWYQQALGQGPQFIFQYYREEENGRGNFPPRFSGLQFPNYSSELNVNALELDDSALYLCASSLWDREDYEQYFGPGTRLTVT.

The rearrangement links TRBV6-2 or TRBV6-3 to TRBJ2-5; tentatively, D is TRBD2 (7 bases). Germline V CDR1 and CDR2: MNHEY, SVGEGT. Trimming removed 6 bases at V and 1 base at J, with 18 bases between. This CDR3 region has 16 residues. In nucleotides, the CDR3 is TGTGCCAGCAGCGCTTGGGGGGGCCTCGGCCAAGAGACCCAGTACTTC. Amino acids: CASSAWGGLGQETQYF.

The chain uses TRBV6-5 and TRBJ1-1; D call uncertain. This CDR3 is 13 amino acids long. Deletions cut 5 bases from V and 1 base from J, with 8 bases between. CDR1 and CDR2 from the germline V gene are MNHEY and SVGAGI. The CDR3 sequence is CASSQRGNTEAFF. The CDR3 coding sequence is TGTGCCAGCAGTCAACGGGGGAACACTGAAGCTTTCTTT.